This T cell receptor beta chain was observed in a study of identical twins. CDR1 is SGHVS, CDR2 FNYEAQ, per germline. Trimming shortened V by 0 bases and J by 7 bases, and 12 bases separated the two germline ends. This CDR3 has 15 amino acids. Unique molecular identifiers were present on cDNA, and template switching added a universal primer site. TCRdb re-called the 5' RACE reads with MiXCR, one entry per CDR3 protein. Here the sample spans hundreds of thousands of distinct CDR3 sequences, around 20% being singletons. The study, taken as a whole, reports: Out-of-frame alpha sequences that twins shared showed excess low generation probability.

This clonotype was counted only a few times. Its antigen remains unidentified. These data also featured in a second study, about T cells expressing NK-cell markers. Per that study: One of eight sequenced donors was HCMV-seronegative; the other seven were seropositive. Dominant NKG2C+ clonotypes accounted for roughly 1.0-8% of CD8+ T cells in six donors.

Material: PBMCs. The source is a woman under 30 in good health. This chain joins TRBV7-6 and TRBJ2-2; D is undetermined. CDR3 in DNA: TGTGCCAGCAGCTTAGCCCGGCTAGGTGGCGGGGAGCTGTTTTTT. Translated: CASSLARLGGGELFF.